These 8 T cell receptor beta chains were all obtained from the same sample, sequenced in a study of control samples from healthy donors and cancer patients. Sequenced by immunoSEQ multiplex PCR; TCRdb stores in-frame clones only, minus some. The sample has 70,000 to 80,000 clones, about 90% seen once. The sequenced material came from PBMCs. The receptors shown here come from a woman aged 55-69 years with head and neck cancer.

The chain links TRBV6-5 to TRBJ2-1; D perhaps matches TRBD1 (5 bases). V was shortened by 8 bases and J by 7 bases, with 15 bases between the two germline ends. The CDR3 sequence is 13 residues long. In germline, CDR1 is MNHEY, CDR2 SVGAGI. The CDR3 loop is CASRKGFSNEQFF. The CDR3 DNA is TGTGCCAGCCGTAAGGGGTTCTCTAATGAGCAGTTCTTC.

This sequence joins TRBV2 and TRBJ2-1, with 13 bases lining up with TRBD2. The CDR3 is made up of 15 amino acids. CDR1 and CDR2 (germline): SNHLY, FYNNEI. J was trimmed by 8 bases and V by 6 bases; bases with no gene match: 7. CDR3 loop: CASSKLAGGIDEQFF. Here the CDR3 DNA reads TGTGCCAGCAGCAAACTAGCGGGAGGGATAGATGAGCAGTTCTTC. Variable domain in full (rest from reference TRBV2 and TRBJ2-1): EPEVTQTPSHQVTQMGQEVILRCVPISNHLYFYWYRQILGQKVEFLVSFYNNEISEKSEIFDDQFSVERPDGSNFTLKIRSTKLEDSAMYFCASSKLAGGIDEQFFGPGTRLTVL.

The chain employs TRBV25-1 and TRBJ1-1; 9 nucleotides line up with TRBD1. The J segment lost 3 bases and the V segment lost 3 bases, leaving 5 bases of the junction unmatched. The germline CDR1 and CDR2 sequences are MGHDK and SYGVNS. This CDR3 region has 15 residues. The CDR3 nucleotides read TGTGCCAGCAGTGATTACGGGACAGGGTACACTGAAGCTTTCTTT. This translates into CASSDYGTGYTEAFF.

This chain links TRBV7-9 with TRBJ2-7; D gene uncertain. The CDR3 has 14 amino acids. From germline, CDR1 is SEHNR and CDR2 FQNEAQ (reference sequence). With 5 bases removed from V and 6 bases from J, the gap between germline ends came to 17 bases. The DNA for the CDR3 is TGTGCCAGCAGCCCCTCCCGGAATACGGGCGAGCAGTACTTC. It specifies CASSPSRNTGEQYF.

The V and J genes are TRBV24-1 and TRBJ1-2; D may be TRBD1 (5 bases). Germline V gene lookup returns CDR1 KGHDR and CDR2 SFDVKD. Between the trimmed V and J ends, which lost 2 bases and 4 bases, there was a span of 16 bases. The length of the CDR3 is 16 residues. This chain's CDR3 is CATSDSRQGGGYGYTF. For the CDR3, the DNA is TGTGCCACCAGTGATTCACGGCAGGGCGGCGGCTATGGCTACACCTTC.

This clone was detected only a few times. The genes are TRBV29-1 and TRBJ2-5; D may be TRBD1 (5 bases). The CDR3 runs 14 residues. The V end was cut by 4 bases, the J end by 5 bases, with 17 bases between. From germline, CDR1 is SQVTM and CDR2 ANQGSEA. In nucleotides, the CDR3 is TGCAGCGTTGTTCGACAGTACCAAGAGGAGACCCAGTACTTC. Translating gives CSVVRQYQEETQYF.

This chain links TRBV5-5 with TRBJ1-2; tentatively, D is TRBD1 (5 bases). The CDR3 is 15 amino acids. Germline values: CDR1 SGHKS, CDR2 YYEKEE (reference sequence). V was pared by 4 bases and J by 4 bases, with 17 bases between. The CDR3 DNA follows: TGTGCCAGCAGCCCTACAACCGGGGCTGGCTATGGCTACACCTTC. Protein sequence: CASSPTTGAGYGYTF.

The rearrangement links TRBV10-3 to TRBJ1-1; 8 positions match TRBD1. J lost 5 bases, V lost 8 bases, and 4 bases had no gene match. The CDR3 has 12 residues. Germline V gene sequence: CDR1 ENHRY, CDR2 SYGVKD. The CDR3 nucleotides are TGTGCCATCGGAGACAGGGGAACTGAAGCTTTCTTT. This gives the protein CAIGDRGTEAFF.